The 32 T cell receptor beta chains reported below all come from one sample, sequenced in a study of blood T cell repertoires in COVID-19. Sequenced by immunoSEQ multiplex PCR; TCRdb stores in-frame clones only, minus some. The data contain almost 80,000 clones, 80% to 95% of them singletons. The sequenced material came from peripheral blood. Source of these receptors: an elderly woman with acute or convalescent COVID-19.

This sequence joins TRBV2 and TRBJ1-5; possible D gene TRBD1, 5 bases. Germline V gene data show CDR1 as SNHLY and CDR2 as FYNNEI. The ends were cut back, 9 bases at V and 3 bases at J, with 15 bases in the middle. The CDR3 is 14 residues long. The CDR3 DNA sequence: TGTGCCAGTACCCAGACAGCTTTCAATCAGCCCCAGCATTTT. This gives the protein CASTQTAFNQPQHF.

This clone occurred a few times. V and J are TRBV4-1 and TRBJ2-2, with TRBD1 matching over 7 bases. The V gene end was trimmed by 4 bases and the J gene end by 2 bases; junction bases not matched to a gene: 4. Germline V gene sequence: CDR1 MGHRA, CDR2 YSYEKL. The CDR3 is 15 residues long. The CDR3 nucleotides are TGCGCCAGCAGCCTCTGGACAGGAAACACCGGGGAGCTGTTTTTT. Translation gives CASSLWTGNTGELFF.

The chain couples TRBV18 to TRBJ2-5; possibly TRBD1 for D (6 bases). This CDR3 has 13 residues. V lost 4 bases and J lost 1, with 7 bases in between. Germline-derived CDR1 and CDR2 are KGHSH and LQKENI. The DNA for the CDR3 is TGTGCCAGCTCACTGGACAGCCAAGAGACCCAGTACTTC. Translation: CASSLDSQETQYF.

This clone was recorded a few times. V usage is TRBV18 and J usage is TRBJ1-1, with D unresolved. The V end lost 3 bases, the J end lost 5 bases, and 13 bases lay between the germline ends. The CDR3 contains 14 residues. The germline V gene encodes CDR1 KGHSH and CDR2 LQKENI. In DNA, the CDR3 is TGTGCCAGCTCACCCCTCCAGTCGGGAACTGAAGCTTTCTTT. Translating gives CASSPLQSGTEAFF. Drawing the rest from reference TRBV18 and TRBJ1-1, the complete variable domain is NAGVMQNPRHLVRRRGQEARLRCSPMKGHSHVYWYRQLPEEGLKFMVYLQKENIIDESGMPKERFSAEFPKEGPSILRIQQVVRGDSAAYFCASSPLQSGTEAFFGQGTRLTVV.

The chain joins TRBV7-2 to TRBJ2-2, with TRBD2 matching 7 bases. This CDR3 is built from 18 residues. Germline CDR1 and CDR2: SGHTA and FQGNSA. V shed 1 base and J 5 bases; nucleotides not matched to a gene: 13. In DNA form, the CDR3 reads TGTGCCAGCAGCTTAGGGGGACTATTCGCGGGCAATACCGGGGAGCTGTTTTTT. It specifies CASSLGGLFAGNTGELFF.

The V and J genes are TRBV6-5 and TRBJ2-2, with TRBD2 matching 8 bases. Germline V gene data show CDR1 as MNHEY and CDR2 as SVGAGI. The junction had 3 bases not matched to a gene; V was cut back by 2 bases and J by 4 bases. The CDR3 length is 15 residues. CDR3 protein: CASSYALAATGELFF. For the CDR3, the DNA is TGTGCCAGCAGTTACGCACTAGCGGCCACCGGGGAGCTGTTTTTT.

The chain employs TRBV3-1 (or the pseudogene TRBV3-2) and TRBJ1-1, with a possible D match to TRBD1 (5 bases). Germline assignment: CDR1 LGHDT and CDR2 YNNKEL (reference sequence). V was trimmed by 3 bases and J by 11 bases, leaving 13 bases between them. This CDR3 contains 12 residues. CDR3 region: CASSHPPGLAFF. CDR3 sequence (DNA): TGTGCCAGCAGCCACCCCCCAGGGCTCGCTTTCTTT.

The chain carries TRBV3-1 (or the pseudogene TRBV3-2) and TRBJ2-2; D might be TRBD1 (6 bases). Per germline, CDR1 LGHDT and CDR2 YNNKEL (reference sequence). V dropped 6 bases and J dropped 2 bases, with 13 bases sitting between them. CDR3 length: 15 residues. Here the CDR3 reads CASRVQDSNTGELFF. The CDR3 bases are TGTGCCAGCAGGGTGCAGGACAGTAACACCGGGGAGCTGTTTTTT.

The V and J genes are TRBV3-1 (or the pseudogene TRBV3-2) and TRBJ2-3; possible D gene TRBD2, 5 bases. The length of the CDR3 is 13 residues. Trimming pared 3 bases from V and 2 bases from J, leaving 6 bases between. CDR1 and CDR2 (germline): LGHDT, YNNKEL (reference sequence). The CDR3 nucleotides read TGTGCCAGCAGCCACCTAGCCACAGATACGCAGTATTTT. Encoded protein: CASSHLATDTQYF.

The chain carries TRBV18 and TRBJ2-7, with D perhaps TRBD2 (6 bases). Germline V gene sequence: CDR1 KGHSH, CDR2 LQKENI. The CDR3 has 13 amino acids. V gave up 3 bases and J gave up 4 bases, with 10 bases separating them. CDR3 protein: CASSPGLSYEQYF. The CDR3 nucleotides are TGTGCCAGCTCACCGGGACTTTCATACGAGCAGTACTTC.

This chain uses TRBV11-2 with TRBJ2-4, with 8 bases identical to TRBD1. The CDR3 is 15 amino acids. CDR1 SGHAT and CDR2 FQNNGV come from the germline V gene. J lost 9 bases, V lost 5 bases, and 12 bases had no gene match. CDR3 region: CASSAGTGGRVIQYF. CDR3 nucleotides: TGTGCCAGCAGCGCCGGGACAGGTGGTAGGGTCATTCAGTACTTC. The full variable domain, its missing parts supplied by reference TRBV11-2 and TRBJ2-4, is EAGVAQSPRYKIIEKRQSVAFWCNPISGHATLYWYQQILGQGPKLLIQFQNNGVVDDSQLPKDRFSAERLKGVDSTLKIQPAKLEDSAVYLCASSAGTGGRVIQYFGAGTRLSVL.

The chain combines TRBV5-1 with TRBJ1-1; D remains ambiguous. V was trimmed by 2 bases and J by 1 base, leaving 9 bases between them. Germline lookup yields CDR1 SGHRS and CDR2 YFSETQ. The CDR3 consists of 14 residues. CDR3 coding DNA: TGCGCCAGCAGCTTATCCGTTCCGAACACTGAAGCTTTCTTT. Its translation is CASSLSVPNTEAFF. Full variable domain (missing parts from reference TRBV5-1 and TRBJ1-1): KAGVTQTPRYLIKTRGQQVTLSCSPISGHRSVSWYQQTPGQGLQFLFEYFSETQRNKGNFPGRFSGRQFSNSRSEMNVSTLELGDSALYLCASSLSVPNTEAFFGQGTRLTVV.

V usage is TRBV11-2 and J usage is TRBJ2-4; D perhaps matches TRBD2 (6 bases). Germline-derived CDR1 and CDR2 are SGHAT and FQNNGV. Trimming stripped 0 bases from V and 12 bases from J, with 12 bases between. This CDR3 spans 13 amino acids. CDR3 nucleotides: TGTGCCAGCAGCTTAGAGGGGGGAAGGGATCAGTACTTC. Translation: CASSLEGGRDQYF.

This sequence joins TRBV6-1 and TRBJ1-1; unclear D gene. Per the germline V gene, CDR1 is MNHNS and CDR2 is SASEGT. This CDR3 has 14 residues. The germline V and J ends were trimmed by 1 base and 0 bases, with 6 bases remaining between them. CDR3 DNA: TGTGCCAGCAGTGAAGTCAGGTTGAACACTGAAGCTTTCTTT. Protein sequence: CASSEVRLNTEAFF.

This chain links TRBV6-5 with TRBJ1-5; D remains unclear. Per germline, CDR1 MNHEY and CDR2 SVGAGI. V was cut by 6 bases and J by 7 bases, with 19 bases left in between. The CDR3 runs 15 residues. The CDR3 DNA sequence: TGTGCCAGCAGCCAGTACAAGGGAGAGATGCAGCCCCAGCATTTT. Its protein is CASSQYKGEMQPQHF.

This clone was detected once. This chain links TRBV5-6 with TRBJ1-1, with D maybe TRBD1 (5 bases). Germline CDR1 reads SGHDT; CDR2 reads YYEEEE. The CDR3 covers 13 residues. The V end lost 1 base, the J end lost 7 bases, and 11 bases lay between the germline ends. In DNA, the CDR3 is TGTGCCAGCAGCTTGAGGGGCGAGAGTGAAGCTTTCTTT. Its translation: CASSLRGESEAFF. Variable domain in full (rest from reference TRBV5-6 and TRBJ1-1): DAGVTQSPTHLIKTRGQQVTLRCSPKSGHDTVSWYQQALGQGPQFIFQYYEEEERQRGNFPDRFSGHQFPNYSSELNVNALLLGDSALYLCASSLRGESEAFFGQGTRLTVV.

J is TRBJ2-2 and V is TRBV5-1; 7 positions match TRBD1. This CDR3 spans 14 amino acids. In germline, CDR1 is SGHRS, CDR2 YFSETQ. Germline trimming cut 9 bases from V and 0 bases from J; bases unmatched to any gene: 5. In nucleotides, the CDR3 is TGCGCCACCCAGACAGGGACGAACACCGGGGAGCTGTTTTTT. Translation gives CATQTGTNTGELFF. Using reference TRBV5-1 and TRBJ2-2 for the parts outside the CDR3, the full variable domain is KAGVTQTPRYLIKTRGQQVTLSCSPISGHRSVSWYQQTPGQGLQFLFEYFSETQRNKGNFPGRFSGRQFSNSRSEMNVSTLELGDSALYLCATQTGTNTGELFFGEGSRLTVL.

The rearrangement joins TRBV5-1 to TRBJ1-1; D not resolved. The CDR3 is made up of 12 amino acids. Germline V lookup: CDR1 SGHRS, CDR2 YFSETQ. Trimming took 0 bases from V and 8 from J, leaving 8 bases between them. In nucleotides, the CDR3 is TGCGCCAGCAGCTTGGGGAGTACCGAAGCTTTCTTT. It yields the protein CASSLGSTEAFF.

This clone appeared a few times. This rearrangement joins TRBV7-8 to TRBJ1-5, with D unresolved. Germline CDR1 and CDR2: SGHVS and FQNEAQ. The CDR3 covers 15 residues. With 0 bases removed from V and 1 base from J, the gap between germline ends came to 7 bases. The chain's CDR3 is CASSLAQISNQPQHF. DNA for the CDR3: TGTGCCAGCAGCTTAGCACAGATCAGCAATCAGCCCCAGCATTTT.

The J gene is TRBJ1-2, the V gene TRBV6-2 or TRBV6-3; tentative D call: TRBD1 (5 bases). CDR1 MNHEY and CDR2 SVGEGT come from the germline V gene. Between the trimmed V and J ends, which lost 5 bases and 4 bases, there was a span of 17 bases. The CDR3 extends over 15 amino acids. In DNA form, the CDR3 reads TGTGCCAGCAGTACGGCCCTTCGGGGGAGCTATGGCTACACCTTC. Protein product: CASSTALRGSYGYTF.

The CDR3 sequence: CATSDNRANTGELFF. The CDR3 nucleotides are TGTGCCACCAGTGATAACAGGGCAAACACCGGGGAGCTGTTTTTT. J is TRBJ2-2 and V is TRBV24-1; weak D call: TRBD1 (6 bases). This CDR3 is 15 amino acids long. The V end was cut by 3 bases, the J end by 2 bases, with 9 bases between. CDR1 and CDR2 (germline): KGHDR, SFDVKD.

The chain has TRBV18 and TRBJ1-5; TRBD1 aligns across 9 bases. V shed 4 bases and J 5 bases; nucleotides not matched to a gene: 3. Germline values: CDR1 KGHSH, CDR2 LQKENI. This CDR3 is 14 amino acids long. The CDR3 bases are TGTGCCAGCTCACGAACAGGGGGCGATCAGCCCCAGCATTTT. Protein: CASSRTGGDQPQHF. The entire variable domain, with the rest obtained from reference TRBV18 and TRBJ1-5, is as follows: NAGVMQNPRHLVRRRGQEARLRCSPMKGHSHVYWYRQLPEEGLKFMVYLQKENIIDESGMPKERFSAEFPKEGPSILRIQQVVRGDSAAYFCASSRTGGDQPQHFGDGTRLSIL.

The V and J genes are TRBV7-9 and TRBJ2-5; the match to TRBD2 covers 13 bases. The germline V gene has CDR1 SEHNR and CDR2 FQNEAQ (reference sequence). CDR3 size: 18 residues. Trimming at V came to 1 base and at J to 3 bases, leaving 8 bases not matched to a gene. The DNA of the CDR3 is TGTGCCAGCAGCTTAGGTATCCAAACTAGCGGGAGGGAAGAGACCCAGTACTTC. Its translation is CASSLGIQTSGREETQYF.

This clone was counted once. CDR3 sequence (DNA): TGTGCCAGCAGCGTAAGACCGAGGAGCTCCTATAATTCACCCCTCCACTTT. Translated, it gives CASSVRPRSSYNSPLHF. This chain uses TRBV5-4 with TRBJ1-6; D is uncertain. V gave up 4 bases and J gave up 0 bases, with 14 bases separating them. The germline CDR1 and CDR2 sequences are SGHNT and YYREEE (reference sequence). This CDR3 is 17 amino acids long.

The chain combines TRBV5-6 with TRBJ1-2; 9 nucleotides line up with TRBD1. V shed 0 bases, J shed 4 bases, and the junction held 7 bases outside the gene matches. Germline CDR1 and CDR2: SGHDT and YYEEEE. The CDR3 is 16 residues long. The CDR3 DNA sequence: TGTGCCAGCAGCTTGGCCGGGACAGGGTATATCTATGGCTACACCTTC. The encoded protein is CASSLAGTGYIYGYTF.

The chain combines TRBV19 with TRBJ1-2, with TRBD1 matching 10 bases. CDR1 and CDR2 (germline): LNHDA, SQIVND (reference sequence). The V gene end was trimmed by 1 base and the J gene end by 2 bases; junction bases not matched to a gene: 7. The CDR3 sequence is 17 residues long. The CDR3 reads CASSIVGTGDWNYGYTF. As DNA, the CDR3 is TGTGCCAGTAGTATAGTGGGGACAGGGGACTGGAACTATGGCTACACCTTC.

V and J are TRBV25-1 and TRBJ2-1, with 7 bases lining up with TRBD2. V gave up 4 bases and J gave up 6 bases; unmatched junction bases: 6. The CDR3 has 14 residues. Germline loops: CDR1 MGHDK, CDR2 SYGVNS. CDR3 sequence reads: CASSVPGLINEQFF. In DNA, the CDR3 is TGTGCCAGCAGTGTCCCGGGACTAATCAATGAGCAGTTCTTC. The full variable domain, in which reference TRBV25-1 and TRBJ2-1 provide the parts outside the CDR3, is EADIYQTPRYLVIGTGKKITLECSQTMGHDKMYWYQQDPGMELHLIHYSYGVNSTEKGDLSSESTVSRIRTEHFPLTLESARPSHTSQYLCASSVPGLINEQFFGPGTRLTVL.

This chain connects TRBV3-1 (or the pseudogene TRBV3-2) to TRBJ2-7; possible D gene TRBD1, 6 bases. Trimming took 0 bases from V and 2 from J, leaving 14 bases between them. Per the germline V gene, CDR1 is LGHDT and CDR2 is YNNKEL (reference sequence). CDR3 length: 16 amino acids. CDR3 region: CASSQDITGWAYEQYF. The CDR3 DNA sequence: TGTGCCAGCAGCCAAGATATCACAGGGTGGGCCTACGAGCAGTACTTC.

As for this clone: Relative to the germline gene, one junction end is altered; a read error may explain this. The rearrangement joins TRBV10-1 to TRBJ1-1, with TRBD1 matching 12 bases. The CDR3 runs 16 residues. Germline CDR1 and CDR2: WNHNN and SYGVQD (reference sequence). The CDR3, as DNA: TGCGTCAGCGACGGGACAGGGGGCTTTTTTAACACTGAAGCTTTCTTT. The encoded protein is CVSDGTGGFFNTEAFF.

The count of this clone is one. V and J are TRBV6-5 and TRBJ1-1; 7 bases align to TRBD1. The CDR3 totals 14 residues. The germline CDR1 and CDR2 sequences are MNHEY and SVGAGI. J lost 6 bases, V lost 10 bases, and 14 bases had no gene match. For the CDR3, the DNA is TGTGCCATTCGACAGGGAAATAATCAAGCTGAAGCTTTCTTT. It yields the protein CAIRQGNNQAEAFF.

The genes are TRBV7-9 and TRBJ1-4, with 7 bases identical to TRBD1. CDR1 SEHNR and CDR2 FQNEAQ come from the germline V gene (reference sequence). The trim removed 4 bases at V and 4 bases at J, leaving 6 bases unmatched. This CDR3 comprises 15 residues. Here the CDR3 reads CASSSRDSNNEKLFF. Here the CDR3 DNA reads TGTGCCAGCAGCTCGCGGGACAGCAATAATGAAAAACTGTTTTTT.

The chain is built from TRBV2 and TRBJ1-3; 7 nucleotides match TRBD1. The CDR3 extends over 15 amino acids. V was clipped by 5 bases and J by 0 bases; unmatched bases: 4. CDR1 and CDR2 from the germline V gene are SNHLY and FYNNEI. The CDR3 sequence: CASSLGQYSGNTIYF. CDR3 DNA sequence: TGTGCCAGCAGTTTGGGACAGTACTCTGGAAACACCATATATTTT. Full variable domain (remainder filled in from reference TRBV2 and TRBJ1-3): EPEVTQTPSHQVTQMGQEVILRCVPISNHLYFYWYRQILGQKVEFLVSFYNNEISEKSEIFDDQFSVERPDGSNFTLKIRSTKLEDSAMYFCASSLGQYSGNTIYFGEGSWLTVV.